This T cell receptor beta chain derives from a study of T cells in Graves' hyperthyroidism and ophthalmopathy. This clonotype came up many times. TCR beta CDR3 regions were amplified from RNA. An initial round of RT-PCR targeting the TCR CDR3 relied on the HTBI primer set. A single record per CDR3 protein comes from TCRdb applying MiXCR to the multiplex PCR reads. The sample yields hundreds of thousands of distinct CDR3 sequences, approximately 14% seen once. Trimming cost V 5 bases and J 0 bases, with 11 bases left between them. The CDR3 is 14 residues long. Germline V CDR1 and CDR2: MNHNS, SASEGT. It was considered stable Graves' hyperthyroidism when ophthalmopathy did not progress within 18 months.

This chain connects TRBV6-1 to TRBJ2-7; no clear D gene. Specimen: blood. This receptor was taken from a young woman with Graves' hyperthyroidism. CDR3 coding DNA: TGTGCCAGCAGTTCGTCTACGTACTCCTACGAGCAGTACTTC. Encoded protein: CASSSSTYSYEQYF.